This T cell receptor (beta chain) stems from a study of cytomegalovirus exposure and HLA in healthy donors. Study findings and constraints: Among CMV-associated TCR beta chains, most appeared HLA-restricted in a later analysis. It was reportedly the case that the classifier diagnosed cytomegalovirus status with high specificity and sensitivity.

CDR3 size: 14 residues. The germline V and J ends were trimmed by 5 bases and 3 bases, with 12 bases remaining between them. CDR1 and CDR2 (germline): MDHEN, SYDVKM. As for this clone: The antigen is not known.

The PCR had 60 Vbeta and 13 Jbeta primers. TCRdb's copy holds only in-frame clones and misses some; the assay was immunoSEQ multiplex PCR. Of approximately 200,000 clones in the sample, around 79% were seen once. The receptor comes from a woman in her thirties in good health and CMV-seropositive. Input material: PBMCs. The chain carries TRBV28 and TRBJ2-3; possible D gene TRBD1, 5 bases. The CDR3 DNA sequence: TGTGCCAGCAGTGAAGACAGTCGAACAGATACGCAGTATTTT. Its protein is CASSEDSRTDTQYF.